These T cell receptor beta chains were read from a single sample in a study of blood T cell repertoires in COVID-19. Some clones are missing from TCRdb's copy, which holds only in-frame ones; the method was immunoSEQ multiplex PCR. The table has 120,000 or so clones, roughly four fifths seen once. Sequences were obtained from peripheral blood. The source of these receptors is a woman aged 55 to 70 with acute or convalescent COVID-19. Each CDR3 is given with its conserved first and last residue. The D gene is left open where the match is weak. Some rows mark clone size as missing; the rest say once, few, many or name a class of expanded clone.

CDR3nt	CDR3aa	j_gene	d_gene	abundance	v_gene
TGTGCCAGCAGACACGGGGACAGGATTATCGGTGAGCAGTTCTTC	CASRHGDRIIGEQFF	TRBJ2-1	TRBD1	.	TRBV7-9
TGTGCCAGCAGCCAACAGGGAGGGAGCGAAGCTTTCTTT	CASSQQGGSEAFF	TRBJ1-1	.	.	TRBV6-5
TGTGCCAGCAGCGCTCCGACTAGCGGGGGTGATACGCAGTATTTT	CASSAPTSGGDTQYF	TRBJ2-3	TRBD2	.	TRBV9
TGTGCCAGCATCAAAGGAGACTCTGGAAACACCATATATTTT	CASIKGDSGNTIYF	TRBJ1-3	.	.	TRBV6-5
TGTGCCAGCAGCTCTGGACTAGAAGAGACCCAGTACTTC	CASSSGLEETQYF	TRBJ2-5	TRBD2	.	TRBV5-5
TGTGCCAGCAGCCAAGATCCAGCGGGGGGCTACGAGCAGTACTTC	CASSQDPAGGYEQYF	TRBJ2-7	TRBD2	.	TRBV4-2
TGCGCCAGCAGCCAAGGTCAGGGGGAGACAGATACGCAGTATTTT	CASSQGQGETDTQYF	TRBJ2-3	TRBD1	.	TRBV4-3
TGTGCCAGCAGCCCGGCGGGAGTGGATACGCAGTATTTT	CASSPAGVDTQYF	TRBJ2-3	TRBD2	.	TRBV2
TGTGCCAGCAGTTTTGGCCCCACAGGAGTAGGCTACGAGCAGTACTTC	CASSFGPTGVGYEQYF	TRBJ2-7	.	.	TRBV28
TGTGCCAGCAGCGCCCAGACATCTAACTATGGCTACACCTTC	CASSAQTSNYGYTF	TRBJ1-2	.	.	TRBV9
TGTGCCAGCAGCGTAGCCGGGACAGGGAGGGGCTACACCTTC	CASSVAGTGRGYTF	TRBJ1-2	TRBD1	few	TRBV9
TGCGCCAGCAGCCCTTCCAGTTTATTGGGGGCGCTCTACTATGGCTACACCTTC	CASSPSSLLGALYYGYTF	TRBJ1-2	.	.	TRBV5-1